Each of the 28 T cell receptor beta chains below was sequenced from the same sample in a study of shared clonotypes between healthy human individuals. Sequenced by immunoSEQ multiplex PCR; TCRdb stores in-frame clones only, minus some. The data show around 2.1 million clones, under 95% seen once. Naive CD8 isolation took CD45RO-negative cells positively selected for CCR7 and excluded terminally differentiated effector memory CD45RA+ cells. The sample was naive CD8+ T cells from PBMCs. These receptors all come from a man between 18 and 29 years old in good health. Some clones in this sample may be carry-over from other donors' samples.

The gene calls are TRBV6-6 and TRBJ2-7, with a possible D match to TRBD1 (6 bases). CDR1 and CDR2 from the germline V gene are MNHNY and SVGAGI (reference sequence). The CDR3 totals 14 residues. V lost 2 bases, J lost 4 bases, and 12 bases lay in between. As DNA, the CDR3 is TGTGCCAGCAGTTACGGGCAGGGGATGTACGAGCAGTACTTC. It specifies CASSYGQGMYEQYF.

CDR3 bases: TGCAGCGTTGAAGGGACTAGCGGGAGGGCCTCCGCCTACGAGCAGTACTTC. This sequence encodes CSVEGTSGRASAYEQYF. V gene TRBV29-1 combines with J gene TRBJ2-7; TRBD2 aligns across 15 bases. The V segment lost 1 base and the J segment 2 bases; nucleotides outside the gene matches: 6. CDR1 is SQVTM and CDR2 is ANQGSEA in the germline V gene. CDR3 length: 17 residues.

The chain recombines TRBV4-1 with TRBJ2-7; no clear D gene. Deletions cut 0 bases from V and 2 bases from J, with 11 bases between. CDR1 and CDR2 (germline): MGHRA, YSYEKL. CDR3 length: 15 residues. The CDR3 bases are TGCGCCAGCAGCCAAGACTACCCAGACACCTACGAGCAGTACTTC. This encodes CASSQDYPDTYEQYF.

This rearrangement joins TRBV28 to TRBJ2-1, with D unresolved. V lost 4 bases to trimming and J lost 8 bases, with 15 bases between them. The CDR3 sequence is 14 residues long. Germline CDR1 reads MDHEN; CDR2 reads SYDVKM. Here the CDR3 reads CASSSAARADEQFF. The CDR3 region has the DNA TGTGCCAGCAGTTCGGCTGCCCGGGCGGATGAGCAGTTCTTC.

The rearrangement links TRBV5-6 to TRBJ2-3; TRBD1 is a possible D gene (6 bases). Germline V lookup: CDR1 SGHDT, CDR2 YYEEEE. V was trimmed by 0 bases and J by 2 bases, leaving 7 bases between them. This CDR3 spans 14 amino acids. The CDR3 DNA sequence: TGTGCCAGCAGCTTGGGGGGACACACAGATACGCAGTATTTT. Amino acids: CASSLGGHTDTQYF.

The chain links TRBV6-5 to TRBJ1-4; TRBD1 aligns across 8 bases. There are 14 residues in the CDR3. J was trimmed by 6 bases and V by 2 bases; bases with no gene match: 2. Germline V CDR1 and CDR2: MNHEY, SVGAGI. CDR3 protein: CASSYETGDEKLFF. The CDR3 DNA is TGTGCCAGCAGTTACGAGACAGGGGATGAAAAACTGTTTTTT.

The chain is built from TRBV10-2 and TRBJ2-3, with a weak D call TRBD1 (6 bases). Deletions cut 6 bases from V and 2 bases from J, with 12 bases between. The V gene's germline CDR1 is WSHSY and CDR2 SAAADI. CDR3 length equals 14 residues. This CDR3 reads CASRATGNTDTQYF. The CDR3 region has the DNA TGCGCCAGCAGGGCTACAGGGAACACAGATACGCAGTATTTT.

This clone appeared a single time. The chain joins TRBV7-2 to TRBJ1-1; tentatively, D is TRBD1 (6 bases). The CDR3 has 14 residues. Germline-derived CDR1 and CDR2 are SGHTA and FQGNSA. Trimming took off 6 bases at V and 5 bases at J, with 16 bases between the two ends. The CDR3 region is CASRFLQRGTEAFF. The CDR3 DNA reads TGTGCCAGCAGGTTCCTTCAAAGGGGGACTGAAGCTTTCTTT.

CDR3 protein: CASSPRQTFNYGYTF. The CDR3, as DNA: TGTGCCAGCAGCCCGCGACAGACCTTTAACTATGGCTACACCTTC. The gene calls are TRBV7-9 and TRBJ1-2; D may be TRBD1 (5 bases). Germline CDR1 reads SEHNR; CDR2 reads FQNEAQ (reference sequence). CDR3 length: 15 amino acids. V shed 5 bases and J shed 1 base, with 14 bases lying between them.

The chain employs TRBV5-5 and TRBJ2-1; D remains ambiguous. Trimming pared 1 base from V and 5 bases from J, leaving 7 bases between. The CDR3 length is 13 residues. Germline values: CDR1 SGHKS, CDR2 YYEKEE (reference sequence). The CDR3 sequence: CASSLSTHNEQFF. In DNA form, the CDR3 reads TGTGCCAGCAGCTTGAGTACACACAATGAGCAGTTCTTC. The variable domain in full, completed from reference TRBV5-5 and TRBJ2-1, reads DAGVTQSPTHLIKTRGQQVTLRCSPISGHKSVSWYQQVLGQGPQFIFQYYEKEERGRGNFPDRFSARQFPNYSSELNVNALLLGDSALYLCASSLSTHNEQFFGPGTRLTVL.

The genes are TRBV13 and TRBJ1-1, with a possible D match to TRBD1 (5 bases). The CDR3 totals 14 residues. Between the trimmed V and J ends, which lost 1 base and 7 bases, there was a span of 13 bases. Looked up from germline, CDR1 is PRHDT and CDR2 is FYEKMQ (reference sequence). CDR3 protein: CASSLEGPGGEAFF. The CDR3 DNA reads TGTGCCAGCAGCTTAGAGGGACCGGGGGGTGAAGCTTTCTTT.

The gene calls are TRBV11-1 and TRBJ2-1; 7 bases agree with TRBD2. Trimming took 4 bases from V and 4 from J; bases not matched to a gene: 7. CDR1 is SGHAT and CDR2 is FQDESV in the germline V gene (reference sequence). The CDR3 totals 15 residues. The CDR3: CASSSSSGPYNEQFF. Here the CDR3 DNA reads TGTGCCAGCAGCTCCTCTAGCGGCCCTTACAATGAGCAGTTCTTC.

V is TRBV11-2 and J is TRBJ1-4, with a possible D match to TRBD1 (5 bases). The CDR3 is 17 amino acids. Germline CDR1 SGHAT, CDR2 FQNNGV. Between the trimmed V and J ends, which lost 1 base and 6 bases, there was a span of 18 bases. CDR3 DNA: TGTGCCAGCAGCTTAGGGCTCTCGCAGGGCAGAGATGAAAAACTGTTTTTT. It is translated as CASSLGLSQGRDEKLFF.

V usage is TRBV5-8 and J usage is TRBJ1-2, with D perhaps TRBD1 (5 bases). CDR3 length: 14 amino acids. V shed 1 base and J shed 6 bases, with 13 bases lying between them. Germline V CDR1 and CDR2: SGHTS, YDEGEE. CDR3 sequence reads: CASSLIGTGNGYTF. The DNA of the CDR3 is TGTGCCAGCAGCTTGATAGGGACTGGTAATGGCTACACCTTC. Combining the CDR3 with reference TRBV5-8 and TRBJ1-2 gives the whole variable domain EAGVTQSPTHLIKTRGQQATLRCSPISGHTSVYWYQQALGLGLQFLLWYDEGEERNRGNFPPRFSGRQFPNYSSELNVNALELEDSALYLCASSLIGTGNGYTFGSGTRLTVV.

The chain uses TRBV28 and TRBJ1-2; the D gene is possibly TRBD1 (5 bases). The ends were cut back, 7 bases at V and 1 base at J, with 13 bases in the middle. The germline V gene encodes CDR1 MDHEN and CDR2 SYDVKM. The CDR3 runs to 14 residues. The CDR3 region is CASTGRMSNYGYTF. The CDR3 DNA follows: TGTGCCAGCACGGGACGGATGAGTAACTATGGCTACACCTTC.

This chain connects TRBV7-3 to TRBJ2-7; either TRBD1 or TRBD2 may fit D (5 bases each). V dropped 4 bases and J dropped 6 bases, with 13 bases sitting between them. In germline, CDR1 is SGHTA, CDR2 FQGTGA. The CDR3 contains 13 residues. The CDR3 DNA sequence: TGTGCCAGCAGCTCCATTGGTGGGGGCGAGCAGTACTTC. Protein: CASSSIGGGEQYF.

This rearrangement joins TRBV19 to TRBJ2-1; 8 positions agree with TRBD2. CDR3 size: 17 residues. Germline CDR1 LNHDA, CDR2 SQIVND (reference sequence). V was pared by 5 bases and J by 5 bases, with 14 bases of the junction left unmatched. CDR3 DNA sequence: TGTGCCAGTAGTCTTGGGACGATACGGGAGGGCCACAATGAGCAGTTCTTC. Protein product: CASSLGTIREGHNEQFF.

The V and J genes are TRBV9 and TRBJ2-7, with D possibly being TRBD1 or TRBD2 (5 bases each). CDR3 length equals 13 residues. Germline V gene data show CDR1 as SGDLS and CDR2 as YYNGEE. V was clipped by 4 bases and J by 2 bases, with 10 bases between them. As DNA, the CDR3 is TGTGCCAGCAGCCCCGGGGCCCCCTACGAGCAGTACTTC. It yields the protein CASSPGAPYEQYF.

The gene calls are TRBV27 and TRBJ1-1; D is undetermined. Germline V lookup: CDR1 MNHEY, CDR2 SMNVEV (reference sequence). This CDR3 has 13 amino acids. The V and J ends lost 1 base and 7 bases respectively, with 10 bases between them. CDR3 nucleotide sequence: TGTGCCAGCAGTTTATACGGCTGGGGTGAAGCTTTCTTT. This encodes CASSLYGWGEAFF.

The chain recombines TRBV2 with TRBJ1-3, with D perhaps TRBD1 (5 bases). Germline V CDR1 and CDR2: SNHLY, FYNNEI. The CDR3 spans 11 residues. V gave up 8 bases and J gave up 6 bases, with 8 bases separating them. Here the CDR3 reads CASRGVNTIYF. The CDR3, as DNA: TGTGCCAGCCGGGGGGTAAACACCATATATTTT.

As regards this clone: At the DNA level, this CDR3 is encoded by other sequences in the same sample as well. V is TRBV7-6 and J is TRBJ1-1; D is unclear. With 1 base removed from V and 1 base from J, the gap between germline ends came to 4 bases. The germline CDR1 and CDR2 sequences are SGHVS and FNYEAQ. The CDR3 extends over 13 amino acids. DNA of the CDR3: TGTGCCAGCAGCTTAGAAGGGAACACTGAAGCTTTCTTT. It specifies CASSLEGNTEAFF.

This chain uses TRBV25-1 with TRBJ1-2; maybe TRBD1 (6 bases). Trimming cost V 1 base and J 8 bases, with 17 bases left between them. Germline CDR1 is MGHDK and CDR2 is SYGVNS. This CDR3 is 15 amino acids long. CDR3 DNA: TGTGCCAGCAGTGAATCCCTCACAGGGTTCTTAGGCTACACCTTC. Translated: CASSESLTGFLGYTF.

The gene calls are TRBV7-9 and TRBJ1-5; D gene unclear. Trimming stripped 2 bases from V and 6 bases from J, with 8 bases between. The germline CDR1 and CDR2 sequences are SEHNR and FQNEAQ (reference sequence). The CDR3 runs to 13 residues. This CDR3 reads CASSLPTGQPQHF. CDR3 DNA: TGTGCCAGCAGCTTACCAACGGGTCAGCCCCAGCATTTT.

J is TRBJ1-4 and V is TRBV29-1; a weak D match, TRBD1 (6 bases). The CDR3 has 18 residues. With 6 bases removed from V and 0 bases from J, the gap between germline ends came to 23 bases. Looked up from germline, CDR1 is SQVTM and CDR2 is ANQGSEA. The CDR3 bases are TGCAGCGTCCTAAAGGGACACAGCGGGAAATCAACTAATGAAAAACTGTTTTTT. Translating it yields CSVLKGHSGKSTNEKLFF.

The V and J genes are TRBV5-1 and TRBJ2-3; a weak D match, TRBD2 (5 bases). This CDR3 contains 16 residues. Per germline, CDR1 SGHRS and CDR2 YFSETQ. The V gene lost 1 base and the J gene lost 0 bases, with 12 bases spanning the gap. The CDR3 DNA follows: TGCGCCAGCAGCTTGTTAGAGCGGATTAGCACAGATACGCAGTATTTT. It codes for CASSLLERISTDTQYF.

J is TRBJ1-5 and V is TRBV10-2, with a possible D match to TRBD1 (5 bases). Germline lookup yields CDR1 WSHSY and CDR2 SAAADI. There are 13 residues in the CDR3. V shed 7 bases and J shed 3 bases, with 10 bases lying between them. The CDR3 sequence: CASTPGYNQPQHF. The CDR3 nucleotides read TGCGCCAGCACTCCAGGGTACAATCAGCCCCAGCATTTT.

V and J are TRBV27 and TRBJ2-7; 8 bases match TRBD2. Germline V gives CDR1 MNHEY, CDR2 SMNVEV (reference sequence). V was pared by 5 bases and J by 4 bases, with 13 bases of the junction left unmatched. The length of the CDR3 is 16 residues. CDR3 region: CASSQTAGLGAYEQYF. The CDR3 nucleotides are TGTGCCAGCAGTCAGACGGCGGGACTAGGGGCTTACGAGCAGTACTTC.

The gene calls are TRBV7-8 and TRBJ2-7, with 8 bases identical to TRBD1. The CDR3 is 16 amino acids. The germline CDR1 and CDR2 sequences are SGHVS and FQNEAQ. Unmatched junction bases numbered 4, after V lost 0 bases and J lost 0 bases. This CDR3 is CASSLAGQGLSYEQYF. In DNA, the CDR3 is TGTGCCAGCAGCTTAGCAGGACAGGGCCTCTCCTACGAGCAGTACTTC. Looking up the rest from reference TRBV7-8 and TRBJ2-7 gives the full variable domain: GAGVSQSPRYKVAKRGQDVALRCDPISGHVSLFWYQQALGQGPEFLTYFQNEAQLDKSGLPSDRFFAERPEGSVSTLKIQRTQQEDSAVYLCASSLAGQGLSYEQYFGPGTRLTVT.